This T cell receptor beta chain was identified in a study of T cell repertoires in cytomegalovirus infection (dated by TCRdb to 2018 to 2020). Some background on the complete study: Donor HLA type was relevant to the analysis, as public TCR beta signatures indicated carriage of CMV infection together with the matching HLA type. The study at large found these results: The ex vivo response was dominated by HLA-C-restricted CMV-specific TCR beta clonotypes, and the single most frequent clonotype in two of eight donors was supplied by these HLA-C-restricted clonotypes. Carriers of CMV infection plus the relevant HLA type were discriminated by the cumulative frequency of public TCR beta family members in the study cohort and in an independent roughly 340-donor cohort.

This clonotype has at least ten counts. Its antigen is unknown. One base away there is no much larger clone; base qualities are not given. This sample was sequenced with an Illumina HiSeq 1500. TCRdb reran the public reads through fastp at Q25 and MiXCR, keeping productive beta chains. Rows are unified per CDR3 protein, each entry keeping the most common DNA and genes. This sample holds about 490,000 distinct CDR3 sequences; about 11% were observed only once. The ten top clones hold 10% to 13% of the sample. Taken from cysteine to phenylalanine, the CDR3 has 18 residues. Of all the DNA, just the CDR3 is kept, 54 bases in frame from base 1. As encoded in the germline V gene (reference sequence), CDR1 is MNHNY while CDR2 is SVGAGI. Here V drops 0 bases and J drops 6 bases, and the junction holds 8 bases not matched to any gene.

The receptor was derived from a human donor in good health (CMV status not recorded). Some clones in this sample may be carry-over from other donors' samples. The specimen sequenced was PBMCs. This sequence uses TRBV6-6 and TRBJ2-3; 14 bases in the junction line up with TRBD2. The DNA reads as follows: TGTGCCAGCAGTTACTCCGTGAGACTAGCGGGAGGGCCCGATACGCAGTATTTT. This yields the protein CASSYSVRLAGGPDTQYF.